This T cell receptor beta chain was recorded in a study of cytomegalovirus exposure and HLA in healthy donors. The CDR3 consists of 13 residues. Germline V gene sequence: CDR1 SGHRS, CDR2 YFSETQ. V was clipped by 3 bases and J by 6 bases; unmatched bases: 4. Primers included in the PCR were 60 Vbeta and 13 Jbeta primers. The repertoire was sequenced with immunoSEQ multiplex PCR; TCRdb's copy has only in-frame clones and lacks some. The sample has approximately 65,000 clones, 65% to 80% seen once; the top ten hold 15% to 20%. In regard to this clone: Its antigen remains unknown.

Study results and caveats: Cytomegalovirus status, reportedly, was diagnosed with high specificity and sensitivity by the classifier. Fewer N-insertions (relative to the approximately 700-donor mean) were reportedly seen in an Asian-associated ancestry cluster in a later analysis. The authors later found TCR association rates varying by HLA locus, with DRB1 most and HLA-C fewest.

The sequence came from a man between 35 and 55 years old in good health and CMV-seropositive. Material for sequencing was PBMCs. The chain has TRBV5-1 and TRBJ2-7; 9 nucleotides agree with TRBD1. CDR3 region: CASSWTGEGEQYF. CDR3 DNA sequence: TGCGCCAGCAGCTGGACAGGGGAAGGCGAGCAGTACTTC.